This T cell receptor (beta chain) was profiled in a study of T cells in Graves' hyperthyroidism and ophthalmopathy. Overall study: Peripheral blood was acquired at first diagnosis, ahead of any therapy whatsoever.

Notes on the study in general: Ophthalmopathy stood apart from stable hyperthyroidism in a 13 V-J model.

As regards this clonotype: Its target is not known.

There were TCR beta CDR3 regions amplified from RNA transcripts. When the TCR CDR3 underwent first-round RT-PCR, the HTBI primer set was used. TCRdb recomputed calls from the multiplex PCR reads with MiXCR, one row per CDR3 protein. The profile covers around 500,000 distinct CDR3 sequences, with around 16% appearing a single time and around 32% taken by the ten largest. The CDR3 contains 13 residues. V gave up 3 bases and J gave up 4 bases, with 7 bases separating them. Germline V gene lookup returns CDR1 LNHDA and CDR2 SQIVND (reference sequence). Source material: blood. The TCR was taken from a woman in her thirties with Graves' ophthalmopathy. V is TRBV19 and J is TRBJ2-1; D remains ambiguous. Here the CDR3 reads CASSIEGYNEQFF. The CDR3 coding sequence is TGTGCCAGTAGTATTGAAGGATACAATGAGCAGTTCTTC. The entire variable domain, with the rest obtained from reference TRBV19 and TRBJ2-1, is as follows: DGGITQSPKYLFRKEGQNVTLSCEQNLNHDAMYWYRQDPGQGLRLIYYSQIVNDFQKGDIAEGYSVSREKKESFPLTVTSAQKNPTAFYLCASSIEGYNEQFFGPGTRLTVL.